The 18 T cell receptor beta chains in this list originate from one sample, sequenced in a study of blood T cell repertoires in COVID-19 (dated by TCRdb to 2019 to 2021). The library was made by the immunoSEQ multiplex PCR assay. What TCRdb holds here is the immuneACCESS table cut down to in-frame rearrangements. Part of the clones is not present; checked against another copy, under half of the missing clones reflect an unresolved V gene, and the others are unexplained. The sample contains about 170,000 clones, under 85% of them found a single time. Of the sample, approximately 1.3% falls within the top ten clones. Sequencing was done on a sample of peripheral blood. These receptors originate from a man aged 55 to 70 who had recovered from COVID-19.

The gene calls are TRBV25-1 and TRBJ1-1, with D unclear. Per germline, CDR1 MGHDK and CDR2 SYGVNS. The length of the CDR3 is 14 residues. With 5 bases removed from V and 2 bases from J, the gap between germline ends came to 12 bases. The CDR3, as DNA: TGTGCCAGCAGTAGAGAGACGGGTAACACTGAAGCTTTCTTT. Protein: CASSRETGNTEAFF.

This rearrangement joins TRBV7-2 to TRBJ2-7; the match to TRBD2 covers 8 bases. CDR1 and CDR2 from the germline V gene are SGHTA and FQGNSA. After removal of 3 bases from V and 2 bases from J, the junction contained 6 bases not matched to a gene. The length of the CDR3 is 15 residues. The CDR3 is CASSFTGGAAYEQYF. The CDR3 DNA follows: TGTGCCAGCAGCTTTACGGGGGGGGCCGCCTACGAGCAGTACTTC.

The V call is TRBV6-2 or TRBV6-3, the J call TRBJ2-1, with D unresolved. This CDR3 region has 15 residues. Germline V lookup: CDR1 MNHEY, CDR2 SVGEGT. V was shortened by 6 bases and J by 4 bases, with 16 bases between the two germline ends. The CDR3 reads CASSTFLGPYNEQFF. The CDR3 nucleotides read TGTGCCAGCAGCACGTTCTTGGGCCCTTACAATGAGCAGTTCTTC.

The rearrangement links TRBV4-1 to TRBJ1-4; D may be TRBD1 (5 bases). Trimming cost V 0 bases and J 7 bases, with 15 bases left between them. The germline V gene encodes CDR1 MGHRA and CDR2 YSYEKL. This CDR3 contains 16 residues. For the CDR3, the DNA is TGCGCCAGCAGCCAAGATTTTAACACAGGAACTGAAAAACTGTTTTTT. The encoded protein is CASSQDFNTGTEKLFF.

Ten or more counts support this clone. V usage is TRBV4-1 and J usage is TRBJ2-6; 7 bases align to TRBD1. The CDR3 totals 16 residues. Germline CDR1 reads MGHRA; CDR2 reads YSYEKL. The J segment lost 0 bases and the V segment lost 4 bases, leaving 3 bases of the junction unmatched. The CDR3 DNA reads TGCGCCAGCAGCCCACAGGGGCGCTCTGGGGCCAACGTCCTGACTTTC. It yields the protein CASSPQGRSGANVLTF.

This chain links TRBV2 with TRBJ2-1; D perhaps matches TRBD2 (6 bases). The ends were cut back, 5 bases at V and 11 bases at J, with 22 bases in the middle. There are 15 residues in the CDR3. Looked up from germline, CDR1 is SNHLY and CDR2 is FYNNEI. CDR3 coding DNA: TGTGCCAGCAGTTACCTAATGGCCTCGGGCGGGAAGCAGTTCTTC. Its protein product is CASSYLMASGGKQFF.

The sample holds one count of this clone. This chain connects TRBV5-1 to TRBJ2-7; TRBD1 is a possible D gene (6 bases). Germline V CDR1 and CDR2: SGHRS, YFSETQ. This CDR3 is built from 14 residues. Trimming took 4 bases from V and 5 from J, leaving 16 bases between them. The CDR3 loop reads CASSRDTGSHEQYF. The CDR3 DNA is TGCGCCAGCAGCCGAGATACAGGGTCCCACGAGCAGTACTTC.

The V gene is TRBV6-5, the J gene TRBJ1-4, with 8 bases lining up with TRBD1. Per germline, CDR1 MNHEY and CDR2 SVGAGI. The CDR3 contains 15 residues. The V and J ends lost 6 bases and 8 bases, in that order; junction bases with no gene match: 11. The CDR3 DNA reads TGTGCCAGCAGCTTTGGCAGGGGGCCGTTCGAAAAACTGTTTTTT. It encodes CASSFGRGPFEKLFF.

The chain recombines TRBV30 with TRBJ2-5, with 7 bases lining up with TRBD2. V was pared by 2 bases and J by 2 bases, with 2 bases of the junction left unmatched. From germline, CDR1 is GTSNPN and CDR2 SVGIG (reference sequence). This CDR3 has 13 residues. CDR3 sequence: CAWSPGGQETQYF. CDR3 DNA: TGTGCCTGGAGTCCGGGAGGACAAGAGACCCAGTACTTC.

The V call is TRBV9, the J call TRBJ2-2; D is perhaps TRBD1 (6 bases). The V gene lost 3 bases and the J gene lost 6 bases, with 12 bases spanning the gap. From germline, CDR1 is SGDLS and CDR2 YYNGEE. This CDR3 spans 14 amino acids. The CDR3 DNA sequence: TGTGCCAGCAGCGGACACAGGGATGCCGGGGAGCTGTTTTTT. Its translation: CASSGHRDAGELFF.

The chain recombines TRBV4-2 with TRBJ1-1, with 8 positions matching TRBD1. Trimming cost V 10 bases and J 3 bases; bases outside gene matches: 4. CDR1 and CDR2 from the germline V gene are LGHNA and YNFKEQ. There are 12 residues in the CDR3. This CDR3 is CATGQGYTEAFF. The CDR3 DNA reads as TGTGCCACCGGACAGGGTTACACTGAAGCTTTCTTT.

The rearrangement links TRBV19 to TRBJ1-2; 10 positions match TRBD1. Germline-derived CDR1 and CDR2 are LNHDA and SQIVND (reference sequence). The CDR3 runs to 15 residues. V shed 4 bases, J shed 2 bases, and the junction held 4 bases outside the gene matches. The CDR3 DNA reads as TGTGCCAGTAGTACCACGGACAGGGGGAACTATGGCTACACCTTC. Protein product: CASSTTDRGNYGYTF.

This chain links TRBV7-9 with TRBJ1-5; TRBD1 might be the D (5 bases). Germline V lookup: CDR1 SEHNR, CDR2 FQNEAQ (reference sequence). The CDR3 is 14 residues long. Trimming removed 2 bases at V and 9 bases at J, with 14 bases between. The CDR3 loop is CASSLSTAGGPQHF. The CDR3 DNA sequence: TGTGCCAGCAGCTTATCGACAGCCGGGGGGCCCCAGCATTTT.

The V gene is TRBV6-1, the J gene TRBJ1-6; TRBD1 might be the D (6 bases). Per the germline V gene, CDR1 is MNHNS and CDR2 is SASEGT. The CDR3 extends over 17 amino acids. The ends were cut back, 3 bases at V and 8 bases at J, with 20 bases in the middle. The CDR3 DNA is TGTGCCAGCAGTGAGATTGTGGATAGACAGGCCGATTCACCCCTCCACTTT. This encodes CASSEIVDRQADSPLHF.

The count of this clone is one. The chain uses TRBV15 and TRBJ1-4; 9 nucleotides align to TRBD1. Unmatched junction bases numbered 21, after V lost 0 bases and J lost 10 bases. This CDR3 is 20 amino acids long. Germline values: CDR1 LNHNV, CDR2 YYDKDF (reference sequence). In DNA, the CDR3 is TGTGCCACCAGCAGAGATCTGCCCGGGACAGGGAGAGGCCGGGTGGGAAAACTGTTTTTT. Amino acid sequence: CATSRDLPGTGRGRVGKLFF. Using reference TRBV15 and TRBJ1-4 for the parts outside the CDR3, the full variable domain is DAMVIQNPRYQVTQFGKPVTLSCSQTLNHNVMYWYQQKSSQAPKLLFHYYDKDFNNEADTPDNFQSRRPNTSFCFLDIRSPGLGDTAMYLCATSRDLPGTGRGRVGKLFFGSGTQLSVL.

This CDR3 reads CASSLGDSSYNEQFF. Written as DNA, the CDR3 is TGCGCCAGCAGCTTGGGGGACAGCTCCTACAATGAGCAGTTCTTC. V usage is TRBV5-1 and J usage is TRBJ2-1; 7 bases fit TRBD1. The CDR3 contains 15 residues. The J segment lost 0 bases and the V segment lost 0 bases, leaving 0 bases of the junction unmatched. Germline V CDR1 and CDR2: SGHRS, YFSETQ.

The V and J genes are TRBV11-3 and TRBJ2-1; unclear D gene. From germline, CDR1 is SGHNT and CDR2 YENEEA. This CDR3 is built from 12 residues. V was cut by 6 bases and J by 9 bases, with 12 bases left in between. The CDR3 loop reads CASSRDTSEQFF. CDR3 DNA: TGTGCCAGCAGTAGAGATACCTCTGAGCAGTTCTTC.

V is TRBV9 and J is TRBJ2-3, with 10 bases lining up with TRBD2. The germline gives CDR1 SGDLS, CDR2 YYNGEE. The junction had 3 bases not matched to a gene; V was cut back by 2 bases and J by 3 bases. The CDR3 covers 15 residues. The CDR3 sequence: CASSVLAGETDTQYF. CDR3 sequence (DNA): TGTGCCAGCAGCGTTCTAGCGGGGGAAACAGATACGCAGTATTTT.